This T cell receptor beta chain stems from a study of shared clonotypes between healthy human individuals. Sorted subsets were amplified in replicate PCRs using 200 to 250 ng DNA, roughly 30,000 T cell genomes. Some clones are missing from TCRdb's copy, which holds only in-frame ones; the method was immunoSEQ multiplex PCR. The table records roughly 2.4 million clones, approximately 95% of them present only once. The CDR3 loop spans 19 amino acids. V was trimmed by 2 bases and J by 0 bases, leaving 18 bases between them. The germline V gene has CDR1 SGHKS and CDR2 YYEKEE (reference sequence). V and J are TRBV5-5 and TRBJ1-6; D is undetermined. The sample was naive CD4+ T cells sorted from blood. The subset denotes: CD45RA+ positively selected. The TCR sequence derives from a young man in good health. CDR3 sequence reads: CASSLFDPPGASYNSPLHF. CDR3 sequence (DNA): TGTGCCAGCAGCTTATTTGACCCTCCGGGAGCCTCCTATAATTCACCCCTCCACTTT.